This entry lists 9 T cell receptor beta chains sequenced from one sample in a study of a mutant IDH1 vaccine in newly diagnosed glioma. Data came from immunoSEQ multiplex PCR; TCRdb stores just in-frame clones and leaves some out. The data show over 55,000 clones, around four fifths seen once. Indicated time point: baseline, week 1 (first vaccination visit). Treatment in this sample: pre-vaccination baseline after standard-of-care therapy. Material: peripheral blood mononuclear cells (PBMCs), obtained from a glioma patient treated with radiotherapy, temozolomide or both. The receptors derive from a woman aged 18-29 years with glioma. Some clones in this sample may be carry-over from other donors' samples.

The CDR3 coding sequence is TGTGCCAGCAGTGACCCCCCAATCGGCTACCCGTTGACTGAAGCTTTCTTT. This translates into CASSDPPIGYPLTEAFF. V is TRBV6-1 and J is TRBJ1-1; D uncertain. CDR3 length: 17 amino acids. V was shortened by 3 bases and J by 5 bases, with 22 bases between the two germline ends. From germline, CDR1 is MNHNS and CDR2 SASEGT.

The V call is TRBV11-3, the J call TRBJ2-3; 15 positions agree with TRBD2. This CDR3 contains 17 residues. In germline, CDR1 is SGHNT, CDR2 YENEEA. The V and J ends lost 7 bases and 2 bases, in that order; junction bases with no gene match: 7. The CDR3 bases are TGTGCCAGCACCCCGGGACTAGCGGGAGGATTCACAGATACGCAGTATTTT. It encodes CASTPGLAGGFTDTQYF.

In its sample, this clone ranks as large (0.1 to 1%). The rearrangement links TRBV25-1 to TRBJ1-1; possibly TRBD1 for D (5 bases). The V end lost 2 bases, the J end lost 8 bases, and 15 bases lay between the germline ends. Per germline, CDR1 MGHDK and CDR2 SYGVNS. This CDR3 contains 14 residues. The CDR3 sequence: CASSEATVPSEAFF. The CDR3, as DNA: TGTGCCAGCAGTGAAGCGACAGTCCCATCGGAAGCTTTCTTT. Full variable domain (outside the CDR3, taken from reference TRBV25-1 and TRBJ1-1): EADIYQTPRYLVIGTGKKITLECSQTMGHDKMYWYQQDPGMELHLIHYSYGVNSTEKGDLSSESTVSRIRTEHFPLTLESARPSHTSQYLCASSEATVPSEAFFGQGTRLTVV.

The V and J genes are TRBV4-2 and TRBJ2-7; D is undetermined. Germline-derived CDR1 and CDR2 are LGHNA and YNFKEQ. CDR3 length equals 13 residues. The V end was cut by 4 bases, the J end by 6 bases, with 13 bases between. In nucleotides, the CDR3 is TGTGCCAGCAGCCTAACCCTAATCGGCGAGCAGTACTTC. Amino acids: CASSLTLIGEQYF.

This clone appeared a few times. The chain is built from TRBV6-1 and TRBJ1-5; 8 bases fit TRBD1. V lost 4 bases to trimming and J lost 3 bases; unmatched junction nucleotides: 17. The CDR3 covers 19 residues. Germline loops: CDR1 MNHNS, CDR2 SASEGT. CDR3 in DNA: TGTGCCAGCAGTGCCCGACAGGGGACCCATCAGCGTAACAATCAGCCCCAGCATTTT. Translated, it gives CASSARQGTHQRNNQPQHF.

The chain combines TRBV5-4 with TRBJ1-5; D possibly corresponds to TRBD1 (5 bases). There are 14 residues in the CDR3. Deletions cut 4 bases from V and 0 bases from J, with 8 bases between. Germline V gives CDR1 SGHNT, CDR2 YYREEE (reference sequence). The CDR3 loop is CASSRTPSNQPQHF. In DNA, the CDR3 is TGTGCCAGCAGCAGGACACCTAGCAATCAGCCCCAGCATTTT.

This clone has a single count. This CDR3 reads CASSVEPLGDYGYTF. Written as DNA, the CDR3 is TGTGCCAGCAGCGTAGAACCCTTAGGGGACTATGGCTACACCTTC. The V call is TRBV9, the J call TRBJ1-2; D is perhaps TRBD1 (5 bases). There are 15 residues in the CDR3. V gave up 0 bases and J gave up 3 bases, with 12 bases separating them. Germline V gene lookup returns CDR1 SGDLS and CDR2 YYNGEE.

The chain joins TRBV7-2 to TRBJ2-3; 7 bases map to TRBD2. The CDR3 covers 16 residues. CDR1 SGHTA and CDR2 FQGNSA come from the germline V gene. J lost 6 bases, V lost 4 bases, and 13 bases had no gene match. This chain's CDR3 is CASSSTSTHRMDTQYF. The CDR3 DNA sequence: TGTGCCAGCAGCTCGACTAGCACCCATAGGATGGATACGCAGTATTTT.

The chain is built from TRBV23-1 and TRBJ2-1; TRBD1 matches at 8 bases. TRBV23-1 is an open reading frame whose function is uncertain. The CDR3 loop spans 17 amino acids. The V and J ends lost 0 bases and 5 bases, in that order; junction bases with no gene match: 9. This CDR3 is CASSQSSDRQGHNEQFF. Here the CDR3 DNA reads TGCGCCAGCAGTCAATCGTCCGACAGACAGGGGCACAATGAGCAGTTCTTC.